These T cell receptor beta chains were read from a single sample in a study of blood T cell repertoires in COVID-19. Here immunoSEQ multiplex PCR was the method, and the copy in TCRdb shows in-frame clones only, minus some. The data show roughly 220,000 clones, 86% seen once. The source material was peripheral blood. The receptors originated from a man younger than 40 who had recovered from COVID-19. Each CDR3 is given with its conserved first and last residue. The order of the fields is clone size, J gene, V gene, CDR3 length, D gene, CDR3 DNA, CDR3 protein. The D gene is left open where the match is weak. Rows give clone size only sometimes, using once, few, many, or a class for an expanded clone.

>.|TRBJ2-7|TRBV15|11|.
TGTGCCACGGCGACAGGCTACGAGCAGTACTTC
CATATGYEQYF
>.|TRBJ2-3|TRBV10-1|15|TRBD2
TGCGCCAGCAGTGAATTGGCGGGGGGGAAAGATACGCAGTATTTT
CASSELAGGKDTQYF
>few|TRBJ1-2|TRBV19|12|.
TGTGCCAGTAGTATAGGAGAGTATGGCTACACCTTC
CASSIGEYGYTF
>.|TRBJ2-7|TRBV6-5|14|.
TGTGCCAGCAGCCAGGGGCCCAGCTCCTACGAGCAGTACTTC
CASSQGPSSYEQYF
>.|TRBJ2-7|TRBV13|14|.
TGTGCCAGCAGCTTAGGGGACAGACCCTACGAGCAGTACTTC
CASSLGDRPYEQYF
>.|TRBJ2-3|TRBV27|16|TRBD2
TGTGCCAGCAGTTGGGCAGGCGGGGGGGCGGCAGATACGCAGTATTTT
CASSWAGGGAADTQYF
>once|TRBJ2-3|TRBV18|16|.
TGTGCCAGCTCACCCCCCCGACTCGCTAGCACAGATACGCAGTATTTT
CASSPPRLASTDTQYF
>.|TRBJ1-4|TRBV3-1/TRBV3-2|15|TRBD1
TGTGCCAGCAGCCCGCCGACAGGGACGGATGAAAAACTGTTTTTT
CASSPPTGTDEKLFF
>.|TRBJ1-5|TRBV10-3|14|TRBD1
TGTGCCATCAAGGGACAGGGAGGCAATCAGCCCCAGCATTTT
CAIKGQGGNQPQHF
>.|TRBJ2-5|TRBV5-6|12|.
TGTGCCAGCAGCTGGAGGCGAGAGACCCAGTACTTC
CASSWRRETQYF
>.|TRBJ2-7|TRBV5-1|13|.
TGCGCCAGCAGCTTGGCCCGGGAATACGAGCAGTACTTC
CASSLAREYEQYF
>.|TRBJ2-1|TRBV6-6|17|.
TGTGCCAGCAGTCACCGGACAGCCCTGAGGCTCTACAATGAGCAGTTCTTC
CASSHRTALRLYNEQFF
>.|TRBJ1-1|TRBV7-9|15|.
TGTGCCAGCAGCTTCGCGGGGGGCTGGAACACTGAAGCTTTCTTT
CASSFAGGWNTEAFF
>.|TRBJ1-1|TRBV19|14|.
TGTGCCAGTAGTTCTCGAGTCCAGGACACTGAAGCTTTCTTT
CASSSRVQDTEAFF
>.|TRBJ2-7|TRBV6-1|14|TRBD1
TGTGCCAGCAGTGAACAGGGACAGGGACCGCAGCAGTACTTC
CASSEQGQGPQQYF
>once|TRBJ2-1|TRBV24-1|15|TRBD2
TGTGCCACCAGTGATTTGGTAGCGGGGTACAATGAGCAGTTCTTC
CATSDLVAGYNEQFF
>.|TRBJ1-1|TRBV11-2|13|TRBD1
TGTGCCAGCAGCAAACAGGGGGACACTGAAGCTTTCTTT
CASSKQGDTEAFF
>once|TRBJ1-2|TRBV5-1|14|TRBD1
TGCGCCAGCAGGACCGGACAGGGAGTTGGGGGCTACACCTTC
CASRTGQGVGGYTF
>.|TRBJ2-7|TRBV4-2|14|TRBD1
TGTGCCAGCAGCCAAGAGGACAGGGGATACGAGCAGTACTTC
CASSQEDRGYEQYF
>.|TRBJ2-3|TRBV2|16|TRBD2
TGTGCCAGCAGGCCGGGACTAGCGAGTGGGACAGATACGCAGTATTTT
CASRPGLASGTDTQYF
>.|TRBJ2-1|TRBV4-1|13|.
TGCGCCAGCAGCTCCGGGACTCGATATGAGCAGTTCTTC
CASSSGTRYEQFF
>.|TRBJ1-2|TRBV19|14|.
TGTGCCAGCCAGAGAGGCCCCCCCGGGGGTGGCTACACCTTC
CASQRGPPGGGYTF
>.|TRBJ1-2|TRBV2|14|TRBD1
TGTGCCAGCAGCCCTGGGACAGGGATTCTTGGCTACACCTTC
CASSPGTGILGYTF
>.|TRBJ2-1|TRBV19|13|.
TGTGCCAGTAGTCCCCTACTAGGGAATGAGCAGTTCTTC
CASSPLLGNEQFF
>.|TRBJ1-5|TRBV3-1/TRBV3-2|13|.
TGTGCCAGCAGGGGAGGGGCGGGTCAGCCCCAGCATTTT
CASRGGAGQPQHF
>.|TRBJ1-5|TRBV21-1|13|.
TGTGCCAGCAGTTCACAGGACAATCAGCCCCAGCATTTT
CASSSQDNQPQHF